This is a list of T cell receptor beta chains from one sample in a study of control samples from healthy donors and cancer patients. Only in-frame clones appear in the TCRdb table, and some are missing; sequencing was by immunoSEQ multiplex PCR. Of under 450,000 clones in the sample, 75% to 95% were seen once. The sequenced material came from PBMCs. The receptors stem from a man aged 40-50 years with head and neck cancer. The CDR3 runs from the conserved cysteine through the conserved F or W. The order of the fields is D gene, clone size, J gene, V gene, CDR3 protein, CDR3 DNA. A D gene is named only where the DNA matches it firmly. Not every row has a clone size; where given, it reads once, few, many or a size class.

D gene: TRBD2
clone size: NA
J gene: TRBJ2-1
V gene: TRBV18
CDR3 protein: CASSPPASGREVPYNEQFF
CDR3 DNA: TGTGCCAGCTCACCACCGGCTAGCGGGAGGGAGGTCCCATACAATGAGCAGTTCTTC

D gene: NA
clone size: NA
J gene: TRBJ2-5
V gene: TRBV20-1
CDR3 protein: CSARDGGTQYF
CDR3 DNA: TGCAGTGCTAGAGATGGGGGGACCCAGTACTTC

D gene: TRBD1
clone size: NA
J gene: TRBJ1-1
V gene: TRBV7-9
CDR3 protein: CASSYLRGRGSTEAFF
CDR3 DNA: TGTGCCAGCAGCTACCTTAGGGGGCGCGGTAGCACTGAAGCTTTCTTT

D gene: NA
clone size: NA
J gene: TRBJ1-5
V gene: TRBV7-6
CDR3 protein: CASSLGSGVNQPQHF
CDR3 DNA: TGTGCCAGCAGCTTAGGTTCAGGGGTTAATCAGCCCCAGCATTTT

D gene: NA
clone size: NA
J gene: TRBJ2-3
V gene: TRBV20-1
CDR3 protein: CSASVRTSTDTQYF
CDR3 DNA: TGCAGTGCTAGTGTCCGCACTAGCACAGATACGCAGTATTTT

D gene: NA
clone size: NA
J gene: TRBJ1-3
V gene: TRBV21-1
CDR3 protein: CASSNVPVSSGNTIYF
CDR3 DNA: TGTGCCAGCAGCAACGTTCCAGTGAGCTCTGGAAACACCATATATTTT

D gene: NA
clone size: NA
J gene: TRBJ1-3
V gene: TRBV2
CDR3 protein: CASSESGNTIYF
CDR3 DNA: TGTGCCAGCAGCGAATCTGGAAACACCATATATTTT

D gene: NA
clone size: NA
J gene: TRBJ1-1
V gene: TRBV13
CDR3 protein: CASSLGQAERAFF
CDR3 DNA: TGTGCCAGCAGCTTAGGGCAGGCCGAGAGAGCTTTCTTT

D gene: NA
clone size: NA
J gene: TRBJ1-6
V gene: TRBV6-5
CDR3 protein: CASSPRWGGDSPLHF
CDR3 DNA: TGTGCCAGCAGTCCCCGTTGGGGGGGCGATTCACCCCTCCACTTT

D gene: NA
clone size: NA
J gene: TRBJ2-3
V gene: TRBV28
CDR3 protein: CASSLTASTDTQYF
CDR3 DNA: TGTGCCAGCAGTTTAACAGCAAGCACAGATACGCAGTATTTT

D gene: TRBD1
clone size: NA
J gene: TRBJ2-1
V gene: TRBV28
CDR3 protein: CASSPGTGTYNEQFF
CDR3 DNA: TGTGCCAGCAGCCCCGGGACAGGGACCTACAATGAGCAGTTCTTC

D gene: TRBD1
clone size: NA
J gene: TRBJ1-4
V gene: TRBV11-2
CDR3 protein: CASSLDGTANEKLFF
CDR3 DNA: TGTGCCAGCAGCTTAGACGGGACAGCAAATGAAAAACTGTTTTTT

D gene: TRBD1
clone size: NA
J gene: TRBJ2-7
V gene: TRBV19
CDR3 protein: CASSSPGQGARYEQYF
CDR3 DNA: TGTGCCAGTAGCTCCCCCGGTCAGGGGGCGCGGTACGAGCAGTACTTC

D gene: TRBD1
clone size: NA
J gene: TRBJ1-2
V gene: TRBV11-1
CDR3 protein: CASSLGQGNYGYTF
CDR3 DNA: TGTGCCAGCAGCCTCGGACAGGGAAACTATGGCTACACCTTC

D gene: NA
clone size: NA
J gene: TRBJ1-1
V gene: TRBV4-3
CDR3 protein: CASSQELMNTEAFF
CDR3 DNA: TGCGCCAGCAGCCAAGAACTGATGAACACTGAAGCTTTCTTT

D gene: NA
clone size: NA
J gene: TRBJ2-2
V gene: TRBV28
CDR3 protein: CASTPRANTGELFF
CDR3 DNA: TGTGCCAGCACCCCCAGGGCGAACACCGGGGAGCTGTTTTTT

D gene: NA
clone size: once
J gene: TRBJ1-3
V gene: TRBV2
CDR3 protein: CASSAYSGNTIYF
CDR3 DNA: TGTGCCAGCAGTGCCTACTCTGGAAACACCATATATTTT

D gene: NA
clone size: NA
J gene: TRBJ1-4
V gene: TRBV28
CDR3 protein: CASSSSLVVTNEKLFF
CDR3 DNA: TGTGCCAGCAGTTCCTCCCTGGTGGTAACTAATGAAAAACTGTTTTTT

D gene: NA
clone size: NA
J gene: TRBJ2-7
V gene: TRBV5-1
CDR3 protein: CASSPNLAGAEQYF
CDR3 DNA: TGCGCCAGCAGCCCCAACCTCGCAGGGGCCGAGCAGTACTTC

D gene: NA
clone size: few
J gene: TRBJ2-3
V gene: TRBV14
CDR3 protein: CASSYGRHTDTQYF
CDR3 DNA: TGTGCCAGCAGCTACGGACGGCACACAGATACGCAGTATTTT

D gene: TRBD1
clone size: NA
J gene: TRBJ2-7
V gene: TRBV28
CDR3 protein: CASSPPYRGSYEQYF
CDR3 DNA: TGTGCCAGCAGTCCCCCTTACAGGGGTTCCTACGAGCAGTACTTC